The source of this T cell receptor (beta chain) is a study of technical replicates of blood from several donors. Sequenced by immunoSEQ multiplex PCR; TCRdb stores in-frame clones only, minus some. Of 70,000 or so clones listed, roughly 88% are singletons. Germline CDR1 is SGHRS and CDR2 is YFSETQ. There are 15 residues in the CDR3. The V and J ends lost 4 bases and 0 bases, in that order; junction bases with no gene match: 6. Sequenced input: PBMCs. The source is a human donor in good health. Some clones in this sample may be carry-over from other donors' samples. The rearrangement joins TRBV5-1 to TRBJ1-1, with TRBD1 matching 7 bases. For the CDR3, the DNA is TGCGCCAGCAGCACCCAGACAGGGCTGAACACTGAAGCTTTCTTT. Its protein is CASSTQTGLNTEAFF.